This T cell receptor (beta chain) came from a study of OX40 agonist ivuxolimab in advanced cancers. Study details: A partial response was reached by three patients: one with hepatocellular carcinoma and two with cutaneous melanoma. General study findings and limits: Low normalized clonal expansion also occurred in some nonresponding patients. Doses of 0.1 to 3.0 mg/kg were accompanied by clonal expansion of CD4+ and CD8+ blood T cells by week 6.

The protocol was immunoSEQ multiplex PCR, while the TCRdb copy is restricted to in-frame clones and leaves out a portion. The top ten hold 3.4% of the sample, which has fewer than 80,000 clones, around 86% seen once. About this clone: What it binds is unknown.

This CDR3 region has 15 residues. Germline V lookup: CDR1 MGHRA, CDR2 YSYEKL. Trimming cost V 5 bases and J 2 bases, with 15 bases left between them. Sequenced material: CD4+ or CD8+ T cells sorted from blood, taken in a trial of the OX40 agonist ivuxolimab. The V gene is TRBV4-1, the J gene TRBJ2-5, with D possibly called TRBD1 or TRBD2 (5 bases each). The receptor comes from an adult with an advanced solid tumor such as melanoma, head and neck, liver or kidney cancer. The CDR3 sequence: CASSFTGTYQETQYF. The CDR3 DNA reads TGCGCCAGCAGCTTCACCGGGACCTATCAAGAGACCCAGTACTTC.